Each of the 18 T cell receptor beta chains below was sequenced from the same sample in a study of T cell responses to AZD1222 COVID-19 vaccine (dated by TCRdb to the early 2020s). Taken with the paper, the label for time point translates to: about 28 days (+/-7) after the second vaccine dose. To prepare the library, the immunoSEQ multiplex PCR assay was applied. This immuneACCESS table, as held by TCRdb, lists in-frame sequences with V and J called but not all clones. Of the missing ones, under half trace to an unresolved V gene in checked studies; the others have no known cause. The sample contains some 99,000 clones, about 90% of them found a single time. 4.4% of the sample is held by the ten biggest clonotypes. The source was peripheral blood, collected 28 days after the second AZD1222 dose. The receptor source for this set is an adult who received the AZD1222 COVID-19 vaccine.

This clone was detected only once. V is TRBV19 and J is TRBJ1-2; D unclear. V dropped 3 bases and J dropped 4 bases, with 12 bases sitting between them. Germline V gene sequence: CDR1 LNHDA, CDR2 SQIVND (reference sequence). This CDR3 is 14 amino acids long. This CDR3 is CASSIVPGVYGYTF. The CDR3 DNA follows: TGTGCCAGTAGTATCGTTCCAGGAGTCTATGGCTACACCTTC.

This chain uses TRBV10-3 with TRBJ2-7; possible D gene TRBD2, 5 bases. The CDR3 has 16 residues. CDR1 is ENHRY, CDR2 SYGVKD, per germline. V was shortened by 4 bases and J by 0 bases, with 16 bases between the two germline ends. CDR3 amino acids: CAISADRVGSSYEQYF. DNA for the CDR3: TGTGCCATCAGTGCAGATCGGGTTGGGAGCTCCTACGAGCAGTACTTC.

The genes are TRBV11-2 and TRBJ1-5, with D hard to call. The CDR3 consists of 13 residues. The V end lost 6 bases, the J end lost 5 bases, and 11 bases lay between the germline ends. In germline, CDR1 is SGHAT, CDR2 FQNNGV. CDR3 amino acids: CASSPQEDQPQHF. The CDR3 nucleotides are TGTGCCAGCAGTCCCCAGGAAGATCAGCCCCAGCATTTT.

The chain employs TRBV19 and TRBJ1-2, with 7 positions matching TRBD1. V lost 4 bases, J lost 8 bases, and 16 bases stayed unmatched. The CDR3 runs 16 residues. CDR1 is LNHDA and CDR2 is SQIVND in the germline V gene (reference sequence). The CDR3 spells CASSRTEDRTNGGYTF. CDR3 nucleotides: TGTGCCAGTAGTAGGACCGAGGACAGGACCAACGGAGGCTACACCTTC.

The V and J genes are TRBV5-1 and TRBJ1-2; no definite D call. CDR3 size: 14 residues. V shed 2 bases and J shed 7 bases, with 15 bases lying between them. The germline V gene encodes CDR1 SGHRS and CDR2 YFSETQ. CDR3: CASSLADLRSGYTF. DNA for the CDR3: TGCGCCAGCAGCTTAGCGGACCTACGCTCTGGCTACACCTTC. The full variable domain, with the rest looked up from reference TRBV5-1 and TRBJ1-2, is KAGVTQTPRYLIKTRGQQVTLSCSPISGHRSVSWYQQTPGQGLQFLFEYFSETQRNKGNFPGRFSGRQFSNSRSEMNVSTLELGDSALYLCASSLADLRSGYTFGSGTRLTVV.

The chain recombines TRBV7-9 with TRBJ1-5; D possibly corresponds to TRBD1 (5 bases). Trimming took 5 bases from V and 6 from J, leaving 14 bases between them. The CDR3 consists of 14 residues. The V gene's germline CDR1 is SEHNR and CDR2 FQNEAQ (reference sequence). CDR3 in DNA: TGTGCCAGCAGCCCCCAATCGGGGCTTCAGCCCCAGCATTTT. Translating it yields CASSPQSGLQPQHF. The complete variable domain, with remaining parts taken from reference TRBV7-9 and TRBJ1-5, reads DTGVSQNPRHKITKRGQNVTFRCDPISEHNRLYWYRQTLGQGPEFLTYFQNEAQLEKSRLLSDRFSAERPKGSFSTLEIQRTEQGDSAMYLCASSPQSGLQPQHFGDGTRLSIL.

The chain employs TRBV15 and TRBJ1-2; D is perhaps TRBD1 (5 bases). CDR3 length: 13 residues. Germline V gene data show CDR1 as LNHNV and CDR2 as YYDKDF (reference sequence). V gave up 5 bases and J gave up 5 bases, with 12 bases separating them. DNA for the CDR3: TGTGCCACCAGCCGGGACCTAACTTATGGCTACACCTTC. This sequence encodes CATSRDLTYGYTF.

This clone has only a few counts. The chain uses TRBV7-8 and TRBJ1-2; no firm D call. This CDR3 comprises 14 residues. Germline V gene data show CDR1 as SGHVS and CDR2 as FQNEAQ. The V and J ends lost 6 bases and 7 bases respectively, with 18 bases between them. Here the CDR3 reads CASSSGPNSGGYTF. CDR3 DNA: TGTGCCAGCAGTTCCGGGCCTAACTCCGGTGGCTACACCTTC.

The chain combines TRBV29-1 with TRBJ2-5; D might be TRBD2 (6 bases). The germline gives CDR1 SQVTM, CDR2 ANQGSEA. The CDR3 is 13 amino acids. Trimming cost V 6 bases and J 6 bases, with 17 bases left between them. The CDR3 coding sequence is TGCAGCGTGCCGGGACTTGGTACTCAGACCCAGTACTTC. Protein sequence: CSVPGLGTQTQYF.

The V call is TRBV13, the J call TRBJ1-2, with D unresolved. Trimming shortened V by 4 bases and J by 8 bases, and 14 bases separated the two germline ends. CDR3 length equals 13 residues. Germline loops: CDR1 PRHDT, CDR2 FYEKMQ (reference sequence). This CDR3 reads CASSSRTAWGYTF. The CDR3 DNA follows: TGTGCCAGCAGCTCGAGGACCGCCTGGGGCTACACCTTC.

The V call is TRBV5-1, the J call TRBJ2-4; 13 positions match TRBD2. This CDR3 has 15 residues. The junction had 7 bases not matched to a gene; V was cut back by 5 bases and J by 8 bases. The germline CDR1 and CDR2 sequences are SGHRS and YFSETQ. The CDR3 region is CASRITSGGADIQYF. Here the CDR3 DNA reads TGCGCCAGCAGGATTACTAGCGGGGGGGCCGACATTCAGTACTTC. The complete variable domain, with remaining parts taken from reference TRBV5-1 and TRBJ2-4, reads KAGVTQTPRYLIKTRGQQVTLSCSPISGHRSVSWYQQTPGQGLQFLFEYFSETQRNKGNFPGRFSGRQFSNSRSEMNVSTLELGDSALYLCASRITSGGADIQYFGAGTRLSVL.

This clone came up once. The V gene is TRBV13, the J gene TRBJ2-1; possible D gene TRBD2, 6 bases. Germline V lookup: CDR1 PRHDT, CDR2 FYEKMQ (reference sequence). The CDR3 has 16 residues. With 0 bases removed from V and 4 bases from J, the gap between germline ends came to 13 bases. The CDR3 is CASSLGRGIGYNEQFF. In DNA, the CDR3 is TGTGCCAGCAGCTTAGGGCGGGGAATCGGGTACAATGAGCAGTTCTTC.

This clone was detected many times. The chain is built from TRBV10-3 and TRBJ2-5; D unclear. The germline V and J ends were trimmed by 0 bases and 7 bases, with 12 bases remaining between them. This CDR3 contains 14 residues. Germline V gene lookup returns CDR1 ENHRY and CDR2 SYGVKD. CDR3 amino acids: CAISESTLRMTQYF. Written as DNA, the CDR3 is TGTGCCATCAGTGAGTCGACACTGAGGATGACCCAGTACTTC.

V usage is TRBV7-2 and J usage is TRBJ2-7; maybe TRBD2 (5 bases). The CDR3 consists of 15 residues. V gave up 3 bases and J gave up 0 bases, with 12 bases separating them. CDR1 and CDR2 (germline): SGHTA, FQGNSA. As DNA, the CDR3 is TGTGCCAGCAGCTTGACGCTGGGGAGCTCCTACGAGCAGTACTTC. As protein: CASSLTLGSSYEQYF. Together with reference TRBV7-2 and TRBJ2-7, the CDR3 gives the full variable domain: GAGVSQSPSNKVTEKGKDVELRCDPISGHTALYWYRQSLGQGLEFLIYFQGNSAPDKSGLPSDRFSAERTGGSVSTLTIQRTQQEDSAVYLCASSLTLGSSYEQYFGPGTRLTVT.

CDR3 in DNA: TGTGCCAGCAGCTTAGCCCACACTAGTTCAGATACGCAGTATTTT. Translated: CASSLAHTSSDTQYF. The chain combines TRBV7-8 with TRBJ2-3; TRBD2 might be the D (5 bases). There are 15 residues in the CDR3. Trimming pared 0 bases from V and 4 bases from J, leaving 11 bases between. CDR1 and CDR2 (germline): SGHVS, FQNEAQ.

The CDR3 nucleotides read TGCGCCAGCAGTGAGTCGACCAGTAGCAATCAGCCCCAGCATTTT. As protein: CASSESTSSNQPQHF. The rearrangement links TRBV10-1 to TRBJ1-5; no clear D. Germline CDR1 WNHNN, CDR2 SYGVQD (reference sequence). Trimming took 0 bases from V and 0 from J, leaving 6 bases between them. The length of the CDR3 is 15 residues.

The chain employs TRBV5-6 and TRBJ2-7, with D perhaps matching TRBD2 (5 bases). Germline CDR1 SGHDT, CDR2 YYEEEE. V gave up 2 bases and J gave up 3 bases, with 15 bases separating them. The CDR3 covers 15 residues. CDR3 in amino acids: CASSFGTSNFYEQYF. The CDR3, as DNA: TGTGCCAGCAGCTTCGGTACTAGTAATTTCTACGAGCAGTACTTC.

The genes are TRBV30 and TRBJ1-2, with 7 bases identical to TRBD1. The germline V gene encodes CDR1 GTSNPN and CDR2 SVGIG (reference sequence). V was pared by 7 bases and J by 2 bases, with 13 bases of the junction left unmatched. The CDR3 extends over 15 amino acids. The CDR3 sequence: CASRQGRGGNYGYTF. DNA of the CDR3: TGTGCCTCTAGACAGGGTCGAGGGGGAAACTATGGCTACACCTTC.